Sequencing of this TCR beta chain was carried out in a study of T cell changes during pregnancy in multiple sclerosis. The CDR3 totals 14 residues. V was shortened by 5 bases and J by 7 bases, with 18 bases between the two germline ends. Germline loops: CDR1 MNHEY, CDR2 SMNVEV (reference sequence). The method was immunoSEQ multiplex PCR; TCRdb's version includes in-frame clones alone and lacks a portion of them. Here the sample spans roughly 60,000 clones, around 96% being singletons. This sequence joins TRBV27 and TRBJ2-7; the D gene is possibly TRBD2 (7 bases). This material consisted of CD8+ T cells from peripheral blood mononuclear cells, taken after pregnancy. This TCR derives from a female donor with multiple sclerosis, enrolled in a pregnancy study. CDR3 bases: TGTGCCAGCAGTAGGGGGGGGTACCTTCAGGAGCAGTACTTC. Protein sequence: CASSRGGYLQEQYF.